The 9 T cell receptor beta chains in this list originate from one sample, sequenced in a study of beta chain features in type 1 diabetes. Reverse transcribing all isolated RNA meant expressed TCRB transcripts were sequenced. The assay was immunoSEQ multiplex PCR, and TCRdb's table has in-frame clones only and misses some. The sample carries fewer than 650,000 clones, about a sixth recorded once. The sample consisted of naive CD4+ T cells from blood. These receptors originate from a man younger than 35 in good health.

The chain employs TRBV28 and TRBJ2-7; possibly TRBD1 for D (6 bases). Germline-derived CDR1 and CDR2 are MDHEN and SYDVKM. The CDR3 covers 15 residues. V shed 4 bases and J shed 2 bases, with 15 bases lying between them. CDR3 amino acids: CASSSQGLGAYEQYF. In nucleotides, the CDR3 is TGTGCCAGCAGTTCCCAGGGGCTCGGGGCCTACGAGCAGTACTTC.

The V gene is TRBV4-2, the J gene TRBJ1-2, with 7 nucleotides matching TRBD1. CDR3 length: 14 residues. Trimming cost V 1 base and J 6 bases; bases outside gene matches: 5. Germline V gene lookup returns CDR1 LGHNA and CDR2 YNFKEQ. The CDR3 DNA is TGTGCCAGCAGCCAAGGAAGGCAGGGGGATGGCTACACCTTC. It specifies CASSQGRQGDGYTF.

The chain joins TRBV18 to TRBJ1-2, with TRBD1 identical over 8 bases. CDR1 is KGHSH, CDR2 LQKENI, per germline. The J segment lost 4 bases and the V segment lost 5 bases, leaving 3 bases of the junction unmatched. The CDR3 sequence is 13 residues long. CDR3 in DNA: TGTGCCAGCTCAGGACAGGGCGGCTATGGCTACACCTTC. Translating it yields CASSGQGGYGYTF.

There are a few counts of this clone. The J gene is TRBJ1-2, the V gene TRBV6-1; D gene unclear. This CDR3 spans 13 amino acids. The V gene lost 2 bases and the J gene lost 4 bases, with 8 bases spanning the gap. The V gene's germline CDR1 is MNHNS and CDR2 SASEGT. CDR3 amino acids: CASSERRSYGYTF. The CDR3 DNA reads TGTGCCAGCAGTGAACGCAGGAGCTATGGCTACACCTTC.

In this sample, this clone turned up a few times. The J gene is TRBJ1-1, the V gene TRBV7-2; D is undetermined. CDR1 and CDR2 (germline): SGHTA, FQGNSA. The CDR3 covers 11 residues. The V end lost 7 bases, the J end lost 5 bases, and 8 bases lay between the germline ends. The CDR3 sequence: CASTLRTEAFF. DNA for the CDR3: TGTGCCAGCACGCTCCGTACTGAAGCTTTCTTT.

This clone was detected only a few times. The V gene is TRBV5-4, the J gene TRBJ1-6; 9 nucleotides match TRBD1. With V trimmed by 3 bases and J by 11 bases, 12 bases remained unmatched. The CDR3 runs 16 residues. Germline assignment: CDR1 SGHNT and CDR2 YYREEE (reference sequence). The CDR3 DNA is TGTGCCAGCAGCTCGCCCGGGACAGGGAATGGGACACCCCTCCACTTT. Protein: CASSSPGTGNGTPLHF.

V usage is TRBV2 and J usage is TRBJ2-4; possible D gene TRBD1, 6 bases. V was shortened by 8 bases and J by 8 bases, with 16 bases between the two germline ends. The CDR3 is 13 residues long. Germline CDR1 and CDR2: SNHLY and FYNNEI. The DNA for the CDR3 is TGTGCCAGCGCCAAGGACAGACAAGACATTCAGTACTTC. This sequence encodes CASAKDRQDIQYF.

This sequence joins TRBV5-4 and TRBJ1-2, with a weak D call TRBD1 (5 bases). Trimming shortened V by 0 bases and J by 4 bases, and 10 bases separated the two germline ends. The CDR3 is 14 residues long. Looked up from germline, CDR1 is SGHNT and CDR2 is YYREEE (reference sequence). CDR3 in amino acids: CASSLVGGAYGYTF. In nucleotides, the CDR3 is TGTGCCAGCAGCTTGGTCGGGGGAGCCTATGGCTACACCTTC.

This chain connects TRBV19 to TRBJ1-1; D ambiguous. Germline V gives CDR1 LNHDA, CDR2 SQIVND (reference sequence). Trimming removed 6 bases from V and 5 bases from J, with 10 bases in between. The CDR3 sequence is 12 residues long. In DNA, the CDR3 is TGTGCCAGTAGCGATCGATTTACTGAAGCTTTCTTT. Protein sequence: CASSDRFTEAFF.